These 32 T cell receptor beta chains originate from one sample sequenced in a study of T cells after yellow fever vaccination. TCRdb redid the calling of the 5' RACE reads with MiXCR, one entry per CDR3 protein. This sample has about 120,000 distinct CDR3 sequences, with about 8.2% found just once. The source material was CD8+ T cells sorted from PBMCs, sampled on the day of the yellow fever booster vaccination. Every receptor here comes from a young man who received the YFV17D yellow fever vaccine.

This clonotype was detected many times. Mismatch with germline at one junction end may stem from a read error. This chain connects TRBV7-9 to TRBJ2-5; D gene unclear. Germline V gives CDR1 SEHNR, CDR2 FQNEAQ (reference sequence). CDR3 length equals 12 residues. The CDR3 DNA sequence: TGTGCCAGCAGATTAGGACAAGAGACCCAGTACTTC. Translating gives CASRLGQETQYF.

The chain has TRBV7-8 and TRBJ2-3; 8 bases map to TRBD1. CDR1 is SGHVS and CDR2 is FQNEAQ in the germline V gene. The trim removed 1 base at V and 2 bases at J, leaving 8 bases unmatched. CDR3 length equals 17 residues. The CDR3 region has the DNA TGTGCCAGCAGCTTAGGGGGGACAGGTTCATACACAGATACGCAGTATTTT. Its protein product is CASSLGGTGSYTDTQYF.

This clonotype appeared a few times. V usage is TRBV7-8 and J usage is TRBJ2-2; 9 positions match TRBD1. V shed 3 bases and J 2 bases; nucleotides not matched to a gene: 10. The CDR3 is made up of 18 amino acids. Germline V gene sequence: CDR1 SGHVS, CDR2 FQNEAQ. CDR3 amino acids: CASSFPTGTGTNTGELFF. CDR3 coding DNA: TGTGCCAGCAGCTTTCCTACCGGGACAGGGACCAACACCGGGGAGCTGTTTTTT.

The V gene is TRBV6-2 or TRBV6-3, the J gene TRBJ2-3; D is perhaps TRBD2 (6 bases). The CDR3 length is 14 residues. Trimming removed 6 bases at V and 2 bases at J, with 12 bases between. From germline, CDR1 is MNHEY and CDR2 SVGEGT. The CDR3 loop is CASSPRGDTDTQYF. The CDR3, as DNA: TGTGCCAGCAGCCCCCGCGGGGACACAGATACGCAGTATTTT.

V usage is TRBV20-1 and J usage is TRBJ2-4; no clear D. Germline CDR1 and CDR2: DFQATT and SNEGSKA (reference sequence). The CDR3 is made up of 14 amino acids. Trimming left V 3 bases short and J 0 bases short, with 9 bases between. For the CDR3, the DNA is TGCAGTGCTAGGAGCTTCCCAGCCAAAAACATTCAGTACTTC. This encodes CSARSFPAKNIQYF.

This clonotype was seen many times. The rearrangement links TRBV7-2 to TRBJ2-1; TRBD2 agrees at 8 bases. J was trimmed by 2 bases and V by 2 bases; bases with no gene match: 2. There are 15 residues in the CDR3. Germline CDR1 is SGHTA and CDR2 is FQGNSA. CDR3 amino acids: CASSLKGLAYNEQFF. CDR3 DNA: TGTGCCAGCAGCTTAAAGGGACTAGCCTACAATGAGCAGTTCTTC.

The chain is built from TRBV12-3 or TRBV12-4 and TRBJ1-2; a weak D match, TRBD1 (6 bases). The germline V and J ends were trimmed by 8 bases and 4 bases, with 17 bases remaining between them. The CDR3 contains 14 residues. The CDR3 nucleotides are TGTGCCAGCCGCCAAGGGGGAGACGGCTATGGCTACACCTTC. Its protein is CASRQGGDGYGYTF.

The CDR3 sequence is CASSERQGYTDTQYF. The CDR3 nucleotides are TGTGCCAGCAGCGAAAGACAGGGTTACACAGATACGCAGTATTTT. The chain uses TRBV11-2 and TRBJ2-3; TRBD1 matches 7 bases. The CDR3 consists of 15 residues. With 5 bases clipped from V and 2 bases from J, the junction kept 7 bases outside the gene matches. Germline V lookup: CDR1 SGHAT, CDR2 FQNNGV.

Concerning this clonotype: At one end the junction does not follow the germline gene, possibly because of a read error. V is TRBV6-2 or TRBV6-3 and J is TRBJ2-5, with 7 bases lining up with TRBD2. Per germline, CDR1 MNHEY and CDR2 SVGEGT. The CDR3 spans 16 residues. CDR3 nucleotides: TGTGCCAGCAGTTACTCGGCATCGACTAGCCGGGAGACCCAGCACTTC. Its translation: CASSYSASTSRETQHF.

Comment on this clonotype: Mismatch with germline at one junction end may stem from a read error. The chain is built from TRBV20-1 and TRBJ2-3; TRBD1 matches at 7 bases. CDR1 is DFQATT, CDR2 SNEGSKA, per germline (reference sequence). The CDR3 covers 11 residues. The CDR3 loop reads CSAVTDRVHFF. The DNA for the CDR3 is TGCAGTGCCGTTACCGACAGGGTCCATTTTTTT.

This clonotype was seen repeatedly, ten times or more. The chain couples TRBV5-5 to TRBJ2-7; no clear D. Germline CDR1 is SGHKS and CDR2 is YYEKEE (reference sequence). V lost 0 bases to trimming and J lost 1 base, with 11 bases between them. The CDR3 runs to 15 residues. The CDR3 region is CASSLDWNLSYEQYF. For the CDR3, the DNA is TGTGCCAGCAGCTTGGACTGGAACCTATCCTACGAGCAGTACTTC. Variable domain in full (rest from reference TRBV5-5 and TRBJ2-7): DAGVTQSPTHLIKTRGQQVTLRCSPISGHKSVSWYQQVLGQGPQFIFQYYEKEERGRGNFPDRFSARQFPNYSSELNVNALLLGDSALYLCASSLDWNLSYEQYFGPGTRLTVT.

This clonotype was detected a few times. The chain joins TRBV27 to TRBJ2-2, with D tentatively TRBD1 (5 bases). CDR1 and CDR2 (germline): MNHEY, SMNVEV (reference sequence). V lost 6 bases and J 3 bases, leaving 14 bases between the germline ends. This CDR3 is 15 amino acids long. This CDR3 is CASSPVGPDTGELFF. In DNA, the CDR3 is TGTGCCAGCAGCCCCGTGGGGCCGGACACCGGGGAGCTGTTTTTT.

This clonotype has just a few counts. V and J are TRBV19 and TRBJ1-5; 9 bases match TRBD1. CDR1 is LNHDA, CDR2 SQIVND, per germline (reference sequence). V lost 3 bases to trimming and J lost 7 bases; unmatched junction nucleotides: 7. This CDR3 region has 15 residues. In DNA form, the CDR3 reads TGTGCCAGTAGTATGGACAGGGGTATTGGGCAGCCCCAGCATTTT. It specifies CASSMDRGIGQPQHF.

The table lists this clonotype with many counts. The rearrangement links TRBV29-1 to TRBJ1-2; D call uncertain. Between the trimmed V and J ends, which lost 8 bases and 7 bases, there was a span of 17 bases. The CDR3 is 12 residues long. Per the germline V gene, CDR1 is SQVTM and CDR2 is ANQGSEA. CDR3 protein: CSINLGGFGYTF. CDR3 nucleotide sequence: TGCAGCATTAACTTAGGCGGTTTTGGCTACACCTTC. The variable domain in full, with the rest retrieved from reference TRBV29-1 and TRBJ1-2, is SAVISQKPSRDICQRGTSLTIQCQVDSQVTMMFWYRQQPGQSLTLIATANQGSEATYESGFVIDKFPISRPNLTFSTLTVSNMSPEDSSIYLCSINLGGFGYTFGSGTRLTVV.

This clonotype was recorded at least ten times. The chain joins TRBV29-1 to TRBJ2-3; D is uncertain. This CDR3 contains 14 residues. CDR1 and CDR2 (germline): SQVTM, ANQGSEA. V was shortened by 0 bases and J by 4 bases, with 11 bases between the two germline ends. The CDR3 nucleotides read TGCAGCGTTGAAGAGAACGGTTCTCCAGATACGCAGTATTTT. It yields the protein CSVEENGSPDTQYF.

The rearrangement uses TRBV11-2 and TRBJ2-7; tentative D call: TRBD1 (6 bases). The germline V gene encodes CDR1 SGHAT and CDR2 FQNNGV. The V end lost 4 bases, the J end lost 4 bases, and 14 bases lay between the germline ends. This CDR3 region has 14 residues. The CDR3 DNA reads TGTGCCAGCAGCTCTACGTCAGGGGCGTACGAGCAGTACGTC. Its protein product is CASSSTSGAYEQYV.

In its sample, this clonotype was seen a few times. The CDR3 nucleotides read TGTGCCAGCAGTCCCGAAGGCATAGAAGCTTTCTTT. Translated, it gives CASSPEGIEAFF. The V call is TRBV11-2, the J call TRBJ1-1; D is undetermined. CDR1 and CDR2 (germline): SGHAT, FQNNGV. Trimming removed 6 bases from V and 8 bases from J, with 13 bases in between. This CDR3 region has 12 residues.

This clonotype appeared a few times. The chain combines TRBV14 with TRBJ1-4; 10 nucleotides align to TRBD1. The V and J ends lost 4 bases and 2 bases, in that order; junction bases with no gene match: 4. This CDR3 is 16 amino acids long. Per germline, CDR1 SGHDN and CDR2 FVKESK. CDR3 nucleotides: TGTGCCAGCAGCCCCCGACAGGGGGCCACTAATGAAAAACTGTTTTTT. Translation: CASSPRQGATNEKLFF.

The gene calls are TRBV7-2 and TRBJ2-3; D is unclear. The germline V gene encodes CDR1 SGHTA and CDR2 FQGNSA. V gave up 1 base and J gave up 0 bases, with 14 bases separating them. The CDR3 loop spans 17 amino acids. The CDR3 sequence is CASSLGVGQESTDTQYF. CDR3 nucleotides: TGTGCCAGCAGCTTAGGGGTAGGGCAGGAAAGCACAGATACGCAGTATTTT.

Notes on this clonotype: This may be a read error: a much more frequent sequence differs by one nucleotide. The V gene is TRBV7-2, the J gene TRBJ2-1, with 11 nucleotides matching TRBD2. This CDR3 has 13 residues. V shed 10 bases, J shed 8 bases, and the junction held 7 bases outside the gene matches. The V gene's germline CDR1 is SGHTA and CDR2 FQGNSA. CDR3 DNA: TGTGCCACCCGTAGCGGGGGGGTCGATGAGCAGTTCTTC. The encoded protein is CATRSGGVDEQFF.

This clonotype has at least ten counts. The rearrangement links TRBV5-5 to TRBJ2-2; a possible D gene is TRBD1 (5 bases). V was shortened by 8 bases and J by 4 bases, with 15 bases between the two germline ends. CDR3 length: 14 amino acids. From germline, CDR1 is SGHKS and CDR2 YYEKEE (reference sequence). The CDR3 bases are TGTGCCAGTGACCTCGGGCAGGGCACCGGGGAGCTGTTTTTT. This gives the protein CASDLGQGTGELFF.

This clonotype occurred a few times. This chain connects TRBV9 to TRBJ2-1, with TRBD1 identical over 9 bases. Germline CDR1 SGDLS, CDR2 YYNGEE. The CDR3 contains 14 residues. J was trimmed by 9 bases and V by 2 bases; bases with no gene match: 6. CDR3 in DNA: TGTGCCAGCAGCGTGCGGGACAGGGTTGGTGAGCAGTTCTTC. Translation gives CASSVRDRVGEQFF.

There are a few counts of this clonotype. V usage is TRBV20-1 and J usage is TRBJ1-2, with 9 bases identical to TRBD1. J lost 5 bases, V lost 2 bases, and 3 bases had no gene match. CDR3 size: 13 residues. Germline assignment: CDR1 DFQATT and CDR2 SNEGSKA (reference sequence). The CDR3 bases are TGCAGTGCTAGAAGACAGGGGGGTTATGGCTACACCTTC. Its translation: CSARRQGGYGYTF.

This clonotype appeared a few times. This chain joins TRBV5-4 and TRBJ2-2, with D unclear. The CDR3 consists of 13 residues. V lost 4 bases to trimming and J lost 11 bases, with 15 bases between them. CDR1 and CDR2 from the germline V gene are SGHNT and YYREEE (reference sequence). CDR3 sequence: CASSPLDGRELFF. DNA of the CDR3: TGTGCCAGCAGCCCTCTTGATGGAAGAGAGCTGTTTTTT.

This chain uses TRBV19 with TRBJ1-5; D is perhaps TRBD1 (5 bases). Deletions cut 4 bases from V and 2 bases from J, with 12 bases between. Germline lookup yields CDR1 LNHDA and CDR2 SQIVND (reference sequence). CDR3 length: 15 residues. CDR3 DNA sequence: TGTGCCAGTAGTAACCCCCAGGGTGGCAATCAGCCCCAGCATTTT. It codes for CASSNPQGGNQPQHF.

The gene calls are TRBV27 and TRBJ2-1, with TRBD2 matching 11 bases. The CDR3 loop spans 16 amino acids. The V gene's germline CDR1 is MNHEY and CDR2 SMNVEV (reference sequence). J was trimmed by 5 bases and V by 2 bases; bases with no gene match: 5. CDR3 coding DNA: TGTGCCAGCAGTTTACTTTTAGCGGGGGGGAACAATGAGCAGTTCTTC. This gives the protein CASSLLLAGGNNEQFF.

In DNA form, the CDR3 reads TGTGCCAGTAGTATAGATCAACAGGCGATGGCCTACAATGAGCAGTTCTTC. Its translation is CASSIDQQAMAYNEQFF. The chain employs TRBV19 and TRBJ2-1; D possibly corresponds to TRBD1 (5 bases). The CDR3 sequence is 17 residues long. The germline CDR1 and CDR2 sequences are LNHDA and SQIVND (reference sequence). V shed 0 bases and J shed 2 bases, with 14 bases lying between them.

V is TRBV5-4 and J is TRBJ1-2, with D perhaps TRBD1 (5 bases). With 0 bases removed from V and 3 bases from J, the gap between germline ends came to 12 bases. This CDR3 has 15 amino acids. Germline V lookup: CDR1 SGHNT, CDR2 YYREEE (reference sequence). CDR3 region: CASSLGGAEYYGYTF. DNA of the CDR3: TGTGCCAGCAGCTTGGGTGGGGCAGAGTACTATGGCTACACCTTC.

The chain combines TRBV29-1 with TRBJ2-2, with D possibly matching TRBD2 (5 bases). V lost 0 bases and J lost 7, with 9 bases in between. There are 13 residues in the CDR3. Per germline, CDR1 SQVTM and CDR2 ANQGSEA. DNA of the CDR3: TGCAGCGTTGAAGATGGAGGCCACGGGGAGCTGTTTTTT. Translation gives CSVEDGGHGELFF.

V is TRBV29-1 and J is TRBJ2-2, with D perhaps TRBD1 (6 bases). The CDR3 is 13 amino acids. The V gene's germline CDR1 is SQVTM and CDR2 ANQGSEA. V lost 7 bases and J 6 bases, leaving 15 bases between the germline ends. CDR3 coding DNA: TGCAGCGGTTGGTTGGGGGCGGCCGGGGAGCTGTTTTTT. The encoded protein is CSGWLGAAGELFF.

The genes are TRBV5-4 and TRBJ1-4; no clear D gene. The germline V gene has CDR1 SGHNT and CDR2 YYREEE (reference sequence). There are 14 residues in the CDR3. With 0 bases removed from V and 3 bases from J, the gap between germline ends came to 6 bases. The CDR3 nucleotides read TGTGCCAGCAGCTTGGGACTGTCTAATGAAAAACTGTTTTTT. It specifies CASSLGLSNEKLFF.

This clonotype was counted only a few times. J is TRBJ1-2 and V is TRBV6-5; a possible D gene is TRBD1 (6 bases). Germline V gives CDR1 MNHEY, CDR2 SVGAGI. Trimming removed 2 bases at V and 0 bases at J, with 13 bases between. The CDR3 contains 16 residues. This CDR3 reads CASSYGSRTANYGYTF. The CDR3 nucleotides are TGTGCCAGCAGTTACGGTTCCAGGACAGCTAACTATGGCTACACCTTC.